The next 8 T cell receptor beta chains were all read from a single sample in a study of breast tumors, draining lymph nodes, adjacent tissues (dated by TCRdb to the mid-2010s). The method was multiplex PCR. The sequencing machine was an Illumina HiSeq 2000. Through fastp at Q25 and MiXCR, TCRdb rebuilt clones from the public reads, retaining in-frame beta chains. Rows are unified per CDR3 protein, each entry keeping the most common DNA and genes. Within this sample are around 230,000 distinct CDR3 sequences, with under 35% of them counted one time only. 3% to 4% of the sample is taken by the ten largest. The lymph node samples were taken from the axillary draining lymph nodes of breast cancer patients. Specimen: axillary lymph node tissue. The receptors stem from a female donor with breast cancer. Some clones in this sample may be carry-over from other donors' samples.

This chain joins TRBV9 and TRBJ1-4; perhaps TRBD1 as D (6 bases). This CDR3 has 18 residues. Germline CDR1 is SGDLS and CDR2 is YYNGEE. Deletions cut 3 bases from V and 3 bases from J, with 21 bases between. The CDR3 is CASSGRGGQRGSNEKLFF. The CDR3 bases are TGTGCCAGCAGCGGGCGGGGGGGCCAAAGGGGGTCTAATGAAAAACTGTTTTTT. Together with reference TRBV9 and TRBJ1-4, the CDR3 gives the full variable domain: DSGVTQTPKHLITATGQRVTLRCSPRSGDLSVYWYQQSLDQGLQFLIQYYNGEERAKGNILERFSAQQFPDLHSELNLSSLELGDSALYFCASSGRGGQRGSNEKLFFGSGTQLSVL.

The chain employs TRBV6-1 and TRBJ2-2; 8 bases are a match to TRBD1. CDR3 length: 18 residues. The V and J ends lost 7 bases and 2 bases, in that order; junction bases with no gene match: 15. Germline CDR1 is MNHNS and CDR2 is SASEGT. Here the CDR3 DNA reads TGTGCCAGCAACGGACAGGGCCCGACTTCAATAAACACCGGGGAGCTGTTTTTT. Translation: CASNGQGPTSINTGELFF.

This clonotype was counted ten times or more. V gene TRBV4-2 combines with J gene TRBJ2-7; unclear D gene. This CDR3 is 14 amino acids long. V lost 5 bases and J lost 4, with 15 bases in between. Germline assignment: CDR1 LGHNA and CDR2 YNFKEQ. Here the CDR3 reads CASSTYGREYEQYF. CDR3 nucleotides: TGTGCCAGCAGCACCTATGGCAGAGAGTACGAGCAGTACTTC.

A note on this clonotype: This clone may be a read error of a much larger clone one base away. V gene TRBV19 combines with J gene TRBJ1-6; D not resolved. Germline-derived CDR1 and CDR2 are LNHDA and SQIVND (reference sequence). The length of the CDR3 is 17 residues. The CDR3 DNA reads as TGTGCCAGTAGTATAGATCACGGAGGTATTGGTAGTTCACCCCTCCCCTTT. Amino acids: CASSIDHGGIGSSPLPF.

This clonotype was counted at least ten times. V is TRBV2 and J is TRBJ2-1, with unresolved D. The CDR3 is 13 residues long. Trimming removed 3 bases at V and 7 bases at J, with 10 bases between. CDR1 SNHLY and CDR2 FYNNEI come from the germline V gene. CDR3 DNA sequence: TGTGCCAGCAGTGACACGGGCTGGAATGAGCAGTTCTTC. Its translation is CASSDTGWNEQFF.

On this clonotype: A much larger clone lies a single base off, so this may be a read error. V gene TRBV20-1 combines with J gene TRBJ2-3, with 10 positions matching TRBD2. Germline CDR1 reads DFQATT; CDR2 reads SNEGSKA (reference sequence). The CDR3 extends over 19 amino acids. V lost 6 bases, J lost 1 base, and 19 bases stayed unmatched. For the CDR3, the DNA is TGCAGTGCGGTAGTCGACAGAGCGGGAGGGGTAGCTGGCACAGATACGCAGTATTTT. Residues: CSAVVDRAGGVAGTDTQYF.

This clonotype was counted at least ten times. The chain uses TRBV4-2 and TRBJ2-5, with D possibly matching TRBD1 (6 bases). Trimming left V 0 bases short and J 1 base short, with 21 bases between. From germline, CDR1 is LGHNA and CDR2 YNFKEQ. This CDR3 contains 19 residues. The CDR3 loop is CASSQDIFWGRQVQETQYF. For the CDR3, the DNA is TGTGCCAGCAGCCAAGATATCTTTTGGGGAAGACAGGTCCAAGAGACCCAGTACTTC.

This clonotype was recorded a few times. A much larger clone differs from this one at a single base, so this may be a read error. The rearrangement links TRBV6-2 or TRBV6-3 to TRBJ2-2, with 15 bases identical to TRBD2. Germline trimming cut 6 bases from V and 4 bases from J; bases unmatched to any gene: 6. Germline CDR1 and CDR2: MNHEY and SVGEGT. CDR3 length: 17 residues. CDR3: CASSRTSGGARTGELFF. The CDR3 DNA reads TGTGCCAGCAGCCGGACTAGCGGGGGGGCGCGCACCGGGGAGCTGTTTTTT.